A single sample is the source of the 27 T cell receptor beta chains below, sequenced in a study of blood T cell repertoires in COVID-19. Assay used: immunoSEQ multiplex PCR; TCRdb lists only in-frame clones, some missing. This table has some 400,000 clones, 90% to 95% appearing once. Sequences were obtained from PBMCs or T cells enriched from blood (not recorded which). These receptors were obtained from a woman in her thirties or forties who had been exposed to COVID-19.

The genes are TRBV10-1 and TRBJ1-2; weak D call: TRBD1 (5 bases). Germline values: CDR1 WNHNN, CDR2 SYGVQD (reference sequence). V was clipped by 10 bases and J by 6 bases, with 30 bases between them. This CDR3 spans 17 amino acids. CDR3 amino acids: CATRSASSYTGGDGYTF. In nucleotides, the CDR3 is TGCGCCACCAGATCCGCATCAAGCTACACCGGGGGGGATGGCTACACCTTC.

As for this clone: Other DNA variants within this sample encode the same CDR3. V and J are TRBV9 and TRBJ2-1, with 7 nucleotides matching TRBD2. Looked up from germline, CDR1 is SGDLS and CDR2 is YYNGEE. The CDR3 consists of 15 residues. The trim removed 0 bases at V and 2 bases at J, leaving 2 bases unmatched. CDR3 sequence (DNA): TGTGCCAGCAGCGTAGGGAGCGGGGCCTACAATGAGCAGTTCTTC. Amino acid sequence: CASSVGSGAYNEQFF. Using reference TRBV9 and TRBJ2-1 for the parts outside the CDR3, the full variable domain is DSGVTQTPKHLITATGQRVTLRCSPRSGDLSVYWYQQSLDQGLQFLIQYYNGEERAKGNILERFSAQQFPDLHSELNLSSLELGDSALYFCASSVGSGAYNEQFFGPGTRLTVL.

The chain couples TRBV10-3 to TRBJ2-7, with TRBD1 as a possible D gene (5 bases). Germline V gene sequence: CDR1 ENHRY, CDR2 SYGVKD. The germline V and J ends were trimmed by 5 bases and 6 bases, with 17 bases remaining between them. This CDR3 comprises 14 residues. The CDR3 sequence: CAISPKSPRVEQYF. CDR3 nucleotide sequence: TGTGCCATCAGTCCTAAATCTCCCAGGGTCGAGCAGTACTTC.

The J gene is TRBJ1-1, the V gene TRBV15; 7 positions match TRBD1. The ends lost 0 bases at V and 4 bases at J; junction bases unmatched: 5. The CDR3 extends over 15 amino acids. The V gene's germline CDR1 is LNHNV and CDR2 YYDKDF (reference sequence). The DNA for the CDR3 is TGTGCCACCAGCAGAGACCGACAGGGATTCACTGAAGCTTTCTTT. Encoded protein: CATSRDRQGFTEAFF.

This chain uses TRBV12-3 or TRBV12-4 with TRBJ1-1, with unresolved D. With 2 bases removed from V and 1 base from J, the gap between germline ends came to 5 bases. The CDR3 sequence is 13 residues long. CDR3 in DNA: TGTGCCAGCAGTTTAAGACAGAACACTGAAGCTTTCTTT. As protein: CASSLRQNTEAFF.

This chain links TRBV7-9 with TRBJ1-2; the D is unclear. CDR1 and CDR2 (germline): SEHNR, FQNEAQ (reference sequence). The CDR3 runs to 13 residues. V was clipped by 6 bases and J by 6 bases, with 14 bases between them. For the CDR3, the DNA is TGTGCCAGCAGTCGAGACGGGTCCCATGGCTACACCTTC. It translates to CASSRDGSHGYTF.

The CDR3 protein is CASSRAPPGGLGNQPQHF. In DNA form, the CDR3 reads TGTGCCAGCAGCAGAGCCCCGCCAGGGGGTTTAGGCAATCAGCCCCAGCATTTT. The chain combines TRBV21-1 with TRBJ1-5; the table's D call TRBD1 went unverified against the DNA. TRBV21-1 is recorded as a pseudogene. This CDR3 spans 18 amino acids.

This rearrangement joins TRBV15 to TRBJ2-5; TRBD1 matches 7 bases. J gave up 3 bases and V 2 bases, and 6 bases lay outside the gene matches. Germline values: CDR1 LNHNV, CDR2 YYDKDF (reference sequence). The CDR3 spans 15 residues. In DNA, the CDR3 is TGTGCCACCAGCAGATTCCGGGACAGAAAAGAGACCCAGTACTTC. This translates into CATSRFRDRKETQYF. The full variable domain, its missing parts supplied by reference TRBV15 and TRBJ2-5, is DAMVIQNPRYQVTQFGKPVTLSCSQTLNHNVMYWYQQKSSQAPKLLFHYYDKDFNNEADTPDNFQSRRPNTSFCFLDIRSPGLGDTAMYLCATSRFRDRKETQYFGPGTRLLVL.

The J gene is TRBJ2-7, the V gene TRBV10-2; a weak D match, TRBD1 (7 bases). The V gene's germline CDR1 is WSHSY and CDR2 SAAADI. V dropped 2 bases and J dropped 3 bases, with 11 bases sitting between them. The CDR3 totals 14 residues. This CDR3 reads CASSEDRDFYEQYF. CDR3 nucleotide sequence: TGCGCCAGCAGTGAGGACAGGGACTTCTACGAGCAGTACTTC.

The chain uses TRBV11-3 and TRBJ2-7, with 7 bases fitting TRBD1. The CDR3 spans 13 residues. The germline V gene has CDR1 SGHNT and CDR2 YENEEA. Trimming removed 8 bases from V and 4 bases from J; junction bases left unmatched: 8. Written as DNA, the CDR3 is TGTGCCAGCGGCCCCCAGGGGGAGTACGAGCAGTACTTC. It translates to CASGPQGEYEQYF.

This chain joins TRBV5-6 and TRBJ2-5; D may be TRBD2 (7 bases). CDR3 length: 15 residues. V gave up 2 bases and J gave up 9 bases, with 20 bases separating them. Germline loops: CDR1 SGHDT, CDR2 YYEEEE. In DNA form, the CDR3 reads TGTGCCAGCAGCTTCACGGGGGGCAGGACGGTGGCCCAGTACTTC. Amino acid sequence: CASSFTGGRTVAQYF. Drawing the rest from reference TRBV5-6 and TRBJ2-5, the complete variable domain is DAGVTQSPTHLIKTRGQQVTLRCSPKSGHDTVSWYQQALGQGPQFIFQYYEEEERQRGNFPDRFSGHQFPNYSSELNVNALLLGDSALYLCASSFTGGRTVAQYFGPGTRLLVL.

Note on this clone: Other DNA variants within this sample encode the same CDR3. This rearrangement joins TRBV7-3 to TRBJ1-1, with D unclear. This CDR3 has 13 amino acids. The V gene lost 2 bases and the J gene lost 1 base, with 5 bases spanning the gap. In germline, CDR1 is SGHTA, CDR2 FQGTGA. In DNA form, the CDR3 reads TGTGCCAGCAGCTTATATAGGAACACTGAAGCTTTCTTT. It codes for CASSLYRNTEAFF.

This CDR3 is CASRETSGIEQFF. CDR3 in DNA: TGCGCCAGCCGTGAGACTAGCGGGATTGAGCAGTTCTTC. The rearrangement joins TRBV5-1 to TRBJ2-1; 11 bases match TRBD2. V dropped 7 bases and J dropped 9; count of bases not matched to a gene: 6. There are 13 residues in the CDR3. Germline CDR1 is SGHRS and CDR2 is YFSETQ.

The V call is TRBV11-3, the J call TRBJ2-7; D unresolved. The CDR3 spans 16 residues. Germline-derived CDR1 and CDR2 are SGHNT and YENEEA. Trimming shortened V by 4 bases and J by 4 bases, and 20 bases separated the two germline ends. The CDR3 DNA sequence: TGTGCCAGCAGCTCGACGAGCCCGAGCGCCGGGTACGAGCAGTACTTC. Amino acid sequence: CASSSTSPSAGYEQYF.

The chain is built from TRBV7-9 and TRBJ2-1, with 11 positions matching TRBD1. The CDR3 covers 17 residues. The trim removed 4 bases at V and 8 bases at J, leaving 13 bases unmatched. The germline V gene has CDR1 SEHNR and CDR2 FQNEAQ (reference sequence). CDR3: CASSYIVMDRGRDEQFF. In nucleotides, the CDR3 is TGTGCCAGCAGCTATATCGTTATGGACAGGGGGCGCGATGAGCAGTTCTTC. The full variable domain, with the rest looked up from reference TRBV7-9 and TRBJ2-1, is DTGVSQNPRHKITKRGQNVTFRCDPISEHNRLYWYRQTLGQGPEFLTYFQNEAQLEKSRLLSDRFSAERPKGSFSTLEIQRTEQGDSAMYLCASSYIVMDRGRDEQFFGPGTRLTVL.

This rearrangement joins TRBV5-1 to TRBJ1-2; no definite D call. Per germline, CDR1 SGHRS and CDR2 YFSETQ. The CDR3 loop spans 19 amino acids. V lost 2 bases and J lost 4, with 27 bases in between. The CDR3 is CASSFEGNLYDPGVYGYTF. The CDR3 coding sequence is TGCGCCAGCAGCTTCGAGGGTAATCTTTACGACCCCGGGGTCTATGGCTACACCTTC.

The chain has TRBV18 and TRBJ1-4, with D unclear. Germline V lookup: CDR1 KGHSH, CDR2 LQKENI. Trimming left V 5 bases short and J 6 bases short, with 10 bases between. CDR3 size: 13 residues. This CDR3 reads CASSTRTDEKLFF. CDR3 sequence (DNA): TGTGCCAGCTCAACTCGGACTGATGAAAAACTGTTTTTT.

To note about this clone: Other DNA sequences in the same sample also yield this CDR3. The rearrangement uses TRBV19 and TRBJ1-1; tentative D call: TRBD1 (5 bases). Germline V gene lookup returns CDR1 LNHDA and CDR2 SQIVND (reference sequence). V was clipped by 6 bases and J by 1 base, with 9 bases between them. This CDR3 is 13 amino acids long. Here the CDR3 reads CASRVTGNTEAFF. The CDR3 coding sequence is TGTGCCAGTAGGGTTACAGGGAACACTGAAGCTTTCTTT.

This chain links TRBV6-5 with TRBJ2-7; 10 nucleotides line up with TRBD1. CDR1 is MNHEY and CDR2 is SVGAGI in the germline V gene. CDR3 length: 15 residues. The ends lost 6 bases at V and 4 bases at J; junction bases unmatched: 9. CDR3 residues: CASSHDRGQTYEQYF. In DNA form, the CDR3 reads TGTGCCAGCAGCCATGACAGGGGGCAAACTTACGAGCAGTACTTC.

The chain recombines TRBV6-6 with TRBJ1-2; 10 nucleotides match TRBD1. Per germline, CDR1 MNHNY and CDR2 SVGAGI (reference sequence). With 5 bases clipped from V and 4 bases from J, the junction kept 16 bases outside the gene matches. The CDR3 length is 18 residues. For the CDR3, the DNA is TGTGCCAGCAGTCCCCGGGACAGGGGCCGATCGGTGGCCTATGGCTACACCTTC. Encoded protein: CASSPRDRGRSVAYGYTF.

This chain connects TRBV24-1 to TRBJ1-2, with 10 bases that match TRBD1. V lost 4 bases and J lost 4; bases outside the gene matches: 8. Germline V gene data show CDR1 as KGHDR and CDR2 as SFDVKD. The CDR3 length is 16 residues. As DNA, the CDR3 is TGTGCCACCAGTGACCCCGGGACAGGGGATACCTATGGCTACACCTTC. Its protein product is CATSDPGTGDTYGYTF.

The CDR3 protein is CASSLEQGNQPQHF. The DNA of the CDR3 is TGCGCCAGCAGCTTGGAACAGGGTAATCAGCCCCAGCATTTT. This chain connects TRBV5-1 to TRBJ1-5; D is possibly TRBD1 (6 bases). V gave up 0 bases and J gave up 4 bases, with 8 bases separating them. Per germline, CDR1 SGHRS and CDR2 YFSETQ. This CDR3 region has 14 residues. Using reference TRBV5-1 and TRBJ1-5 for the parts outside the CDR3, the full variable domain is KAGVTQTPRYLIKTRGQQVTLSCSPISGHRSVSWYQQTPGQGLQFLFEYFSETQRNKGNFPGRFSGRQFSNSRSEMNVSTLELGDSALYLCASSLEQGNQPQHFGDGTRLSIL.

The chain carries TRBV19 and TRBJ1-3; unclear D gene. The CDR3 totals 13 residues. V lost 5 bases and J 7 bases, leaving 12 bases between the germline ends. Germline CDR1 reads LNHDA; CDR2 reads SQIVND (reference sequence). The CDR3 DNA follows: TGTGCCAGTAGTTTCGGGGAGAGGAACACCATATATTTT. It codes for CASSFGERNTIYF.

This clone was seen more than once but under ten times. The chain employs TRBV19 and TRBJ1-4; a weak D match, TRBD1 (5 bases). This CDR3 spans 16 amino acids. Trimming left V 5 bases short and J 8 bases short, with 21 bases between. The germline CDR1 and CDR2 sequences are LNHDA and SQIVND (reference sequence). The CDR3 region is CASSFILGGLGEKLFF. CDR3 coding DNA: TGTGCCAGTAGTTTCATCCTGGGGGGGTTAGGGGAAAAACTGTTTTTT.

This clone was observed a single time. The chain uses TRBV6-5 and TRBJ1-1, with D hard to call. V was pared by 6 bases and J by 0 bases, with 8 bases between. CDR3 length equals 13 residues. Germline CDR1 reads MNHEY; CDR2 reads SVGAGI. The CDR3 DNA follows: TGTGCCAGCAGGGGCAGTCTGAACACTGAAGCTTTCTTT. Protein: CASRGSLNTEAFF.

The J gene is TRBJ1-2, the V gene TRBV5-1; D gene uncertain. V lost 7 bases and J 0 bases, leaving 19 bases between the germline ends. The CDR3 extends over 16 amino acids. Germline lookup yields CDR1 SGHRS and CDR2 YFSETQ. In DNA form, the CDR3 reads TGCGCCAGCCGCCCCGGAGACCACCGGTCTAACTATGGCTACACCTTC. Translation gives CASRPGDHRSNYGYTF. Combining the CDR3 with reference TRBV5-1 and TRBJ1-2 gives the whole variable domain KAGVTQTPRYLIKTRGQQVTLSCSPISGHRSVSWYQQTPGQGLQFLFEYFSETQRNKGNFPGRFSGRQFSNSRSEMNVSTLELGDSALYLCASRPGDHRSNYGYTFGSGTRLTVV.

The rearrangement joins TRBV6-2 or TRBV6-3 to TRBJ2-7; 7 bases map to TRBD2. This CDR3 contains 15 residues. The germline V gene encodes CDR1 MNHEY and CDR2 SVGEGT. J lost 6 bases, V lost 4 bases, and 12 bases had no gene match. CDR3 sequence (DNA): TGTGCCAGCAGTTTCAGCCTCCGACTAGCTGTCGAGCAGTACTTC. It specifies CASSFSLRLAVEQYF.